This paragraph reports one TCR beta chain. Antigen: not known. Using unique molecular identifiers, the investigators prepared the TCRbeta library. MiXCR was run by TCRdb on the PCR reads, yielding one entry per CDR3 protein. The sample has around 580,000 distinct CDR3 sequences, roughly 27% seen once. This record belongs to a study of T-cell reconstitution after alpha-beta-depleted transplantation in children. The CDR3 consists of 16 residues. CDR1 and CDR2 from the germline V gene are LNHDA and SQIVND (reference sequence). V dropped 2 bases and J dropped 3 bases, with 14 bases sitting between them. Study-wide points: A year had passed since transplant, and T-cell counts and diversity by then came mostly from newly produced T cells.

This specimen consisted of PBMCs, obtained before TCRalphabeta/CD19-depleted stem cell transplant. The source is a boy in the first two years of life with Wiskott-Aldrich syndrome, due to receive a stem cell transplant. The chain couples TRBV19 to TRBJ1-5, with D possibly matching TRBD1 (5 bases). CDR3: CASSISRTSYNQPQHF. CDR3 coding DNA: TGTGCCAGTAGTATAAGTAGGACATCCTACAATCAGCCCCAGCATTTT.